This record concerns one T cell receptor (beta chain) sequence. Libraries were prepared by immunoSEQ multiplex PCR; TCRdb keeps only in-frame clonotypes and omits some of them. This table has a few hundred thousand clones, around 92% appearing once. Described treatment: over 15 received Ad26.COV2.S at low or high dose, single or two shots; 5 received placebo; per-sample allocation not given. The investigators took samples on day 63 after the first vaccine or placebo injection. What was given as vaccine was an Ad26 vector encoding Wuhan-strain SARS-CoV-2 spike. Trimming pared 6 bases from V and 4 bases from J, leaving 16 bases between. The germline V gene has CDR1 MNHEY and CDR2 SVGEGT. CDR3 length: 14 residues. The data originate from a study of Ad26.COV2.S vaccination and SARS-CoV-2 variants.

This receptor was obtained from a person between 18 and 59 years old who received the Ad26.COV2.S COVID-19 vaccine or a placebo. The chain employs TRBV6-2 or TRBV6-3 and TRBJ2-7; a weak D match, TRBD2 (6 bases). The sequencing used peripheral blood, collected in a trial of Ad26.COV2.S vaccine versus placebo. The CDR3 sequence is CASSPTSSQYEQYF. The CDR3 coding sequence is TGTGCCAGCAGCCCGACTAGTTCCCAGTACGAGCAGTACTTC.